This entry lists 10 T cell receptor beta chains sequenced from one sample in a study of cytomegalovirus exposure and HLA in healthy donors. 13 Jbeta primers and 60 Vbeta primers were used for the PCR. Profiled with immunoSEQ multiplex PCR; TCRdb holds only in-frame clones, not every one. The table includes 100,000 to 150,000 clones, about four fifths detected once. The sample was PBMCs. The receptors stem from a man younger than 35 in good health and CMV-seronegative.

The chain couples TRBV6-5 to TRBJ2-7; TRBD2 aligns across 7 bases. Germline CDR1 MNHEY, CDR2 SVGAGI. The CDR3 is 15 residues long. V shed 3 bases and J 2 bases; nucleotides not matched to a gene: 7. CDR3 sequence: CASSYGGRGTYEQYF. The CDR3 coding sequence is TGTGCCAGCAGTTATGGTGGGCGGGGGACCTACGAGCAGTACTTC.

The chain carries TRBV6-1 and TRBJ2-7; possible D gene TRBD2, 6 bases. This CDR3 region has 11 residues. V lost 4 bases and J lost 7, with 8 bases in between. Germline V lookup: CDR1 MNHNS, CDR2 SASEGT. The CDR3 spells CASSAAGEQYF. The CDR3 bases are TGTGCCAGCAGTGCTGCGGGAGAGCAGTACTTC.

The chain recombines TRBV2 with TRBJ1-5; possibly TRBD1 for D (5 bases). The CDR3 consists of 14 residues. The V end was cut by 3 bases, the J end by 5 bases, with 11 bases between. Germline CDR1 and CDR2: SNHLY and FYNNEI. CDR3 sequence reads: CASSESQGYQPQHF. CDR3 bases: TGTGCCAGCAGTGAGAGTCAGGGTTATCAGCCCCAGCATTTT.

J is TRBJ2-1 and V is TRBV11-2, with 9 bases that match TRBD2. Germline V CDR1 and CDR2: SGHAT, FQNNGV. The CDR3 runs to 19 residues. Trimming cost V 1 base and J 0 bases; bases outside gene matches: 10. The CDR3 loop reads CASSLGVSGGFSSYNEQFF. CDR3 nucleotide sequence: TGTGCCAGCAGCTTAGGGGTTAGCGGGGGTTTCTCCTCCTACAATGAGCAGTTCTTC.

The J gene is TRBJ1-2, the V gene TRBV7-8, with D perhaps matching TRBD1 (6 bases). Germline V gives CDR1 SGHVS, CDR2 FQNEAQ. V lost 0 bases to trimming and J lost 4 bases, with 12 bases between them. The CDR3 consists of 15 residues. As DNA, the CDR3 is TGTGCCAGCAGCTTAGCTATAGGACAGCTCTATGGCTACACCTTC. This translates into CASSLAIGQLYGYTF. Using reference TRBV7-8 and TRBJ1-2 for the parts outside the CDR3, the full variable domain is GAGVSQSPRYKVAKRGQDVALRCDPISGHVSLFWYQQALGQGPEFLTYFQNEAQLDKSGLPSDRFFAERPEGSVSTLKIQRTQQEDSAVYLCASSLAIGQLYGYTFGSGTRLTVV.

The genes are TRBV7-2 and TRBJ2-2; 7 bases are shared with TRBD2. The germline V gene has CDR1 SGHTA and CDR2 FQGNSA. This CDR3 is 14 amino acids long. The trim removed 6 bases at V and 7 bases at J, leaving 8 bases unmatched. CDR3 in DNA: TGTGCCAGCAGTTCGACTTGGGGGGGCGGGGAGCTGTTTTTT. It yields the protein CASSSTWGGGELFF. The whole variable domain, filled in from reference TRBV7-2 and TRBJ2-2, reads GAGVSQSPSNKVTEKGKDVELRCDPISGHTALYWYRQSLGQGLEFLIYFQGNSAPDKSGLPSDRFSAERTGGSVSTLTIQRTQQEDSAVYLCASSSTWGGGELFFGEGSRLTVL.

The V call is TRBV7-8, the J call TRBJ2-7, with 8 bases matching TRBD2. Germline V gene lookup returns CDR1 SGHVS and CDR2 FQNEAQ. This CDR3 comprises 15 residues. J was trimmed by 5 bases and V by 6 bases; bases with no gene match: 12. The CDR3 DNA is TGTGCCAGCAGTTCGTCGGGGGGGCGACTTAACGAGCAGTACTTC. Its protein is CASSSSGGRLNEQYF.

V usage is TRBV4-2 and J usage is TRBJ1-1; 7 nucleotides match TRBD1. The germline CDR1 and CDR2 sequences are LGHNA and YNFKEQ. This CDR3 contains 14 residues. With V trimmed by 4 bases and J by 2 bases, 4 bases remained unmatched. The CDR3 sequence: CASSLGQRNTEAFF. The DNA for the CDR3 is TGTGCCAGCAGCCTGGGACAGAGAAACACTGAAGCTTTCTTT.

The genes are TRBV4-3 and TRBJ2-3; D not resolved. Germline CDR1 reads LGHNA; CDR2 reads YSLEER. CDR3 length: 14 residues. Trimming removed 0 bases at V and 4 bases at J, with 8 bases between. The CDR3 nucleotides read TGCGCCAGCAGCCAAGAACCCCGGGCAGATACGCAGTATTTT. Residues: CASSQEPRADTQYF.

The gene calls are TRBV4-2 and TRBJ2-1; maybe TRBD1 (5 bases). Trimming removed 2 bases at V and 7 bases at J, with 9 bases between. The CDR3 loop spans 13 amino acids. The germline CDR1 and CDR2 sequences are LGHNA and YNFKEQ. CDR3 DNA: TGTGCCAGCAGCCAACTAAGGGGAAATGAGCAGTTCTTC. Protein sequence: CASSQLRGNEQFF.